This T cell receptor (beta chain) came from a study of blood T cell repertoires in COVID-19. This CDR3 contains 12 residues. Per the germline V gene, CDR1 is SGHTA and CDR2 is FQGNSA. Trimming removed 5 bases from V and 6 bases from J; junction bases left unmatched: 4. Method: immunoSEQ multiplex PCR; TCRdb's copy keeps in-frame clones and lacks some. The table shows about 210,000 clones, with approximately 82% occurring only once. J is TRBJ2-7 and V is TRBV7-2; 7 nucleotides align to TRBD1. The receptor comes from a man between 45 and 60 years old with active or convalescent COVID-19. The sample taken for sequencing was peripheral blood. The CDR3 DNA reads TGTGCCAGCAGCCGACAGGGATCCGAGCAGTACTTC. This gives the protein CASSRQGSEQYF.